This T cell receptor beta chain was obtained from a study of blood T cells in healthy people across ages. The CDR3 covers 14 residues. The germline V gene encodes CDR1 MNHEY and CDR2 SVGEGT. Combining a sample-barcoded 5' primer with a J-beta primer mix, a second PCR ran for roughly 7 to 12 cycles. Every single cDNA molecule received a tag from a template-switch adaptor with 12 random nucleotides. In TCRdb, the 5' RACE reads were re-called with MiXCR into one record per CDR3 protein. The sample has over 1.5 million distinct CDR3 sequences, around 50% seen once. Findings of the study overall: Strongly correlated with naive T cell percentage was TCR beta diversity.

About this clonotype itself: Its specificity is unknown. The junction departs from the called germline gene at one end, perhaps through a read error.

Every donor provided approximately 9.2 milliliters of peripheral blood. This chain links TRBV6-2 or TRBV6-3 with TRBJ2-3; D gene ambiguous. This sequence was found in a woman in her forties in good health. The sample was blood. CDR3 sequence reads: CTSSYSVVIDTQYF. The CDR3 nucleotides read TGTACCAGCAGTTACTCGGTGGTGATCGATACGCAGTATTTT.